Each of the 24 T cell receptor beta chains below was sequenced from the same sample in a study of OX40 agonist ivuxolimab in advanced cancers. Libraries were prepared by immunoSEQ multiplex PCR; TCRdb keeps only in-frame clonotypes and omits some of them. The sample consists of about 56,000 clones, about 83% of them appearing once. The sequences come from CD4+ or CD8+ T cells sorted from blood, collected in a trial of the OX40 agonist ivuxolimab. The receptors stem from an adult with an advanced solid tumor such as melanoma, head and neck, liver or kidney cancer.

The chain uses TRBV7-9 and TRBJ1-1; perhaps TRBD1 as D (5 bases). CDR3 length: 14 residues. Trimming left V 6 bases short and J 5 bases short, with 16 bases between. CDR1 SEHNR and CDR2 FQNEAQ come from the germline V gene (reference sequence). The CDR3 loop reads CASSSQGMITEAFF. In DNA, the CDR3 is TGTGCCAGCAGTTCCCAGGGTATGATAACTGAAGCTTTCTTT.

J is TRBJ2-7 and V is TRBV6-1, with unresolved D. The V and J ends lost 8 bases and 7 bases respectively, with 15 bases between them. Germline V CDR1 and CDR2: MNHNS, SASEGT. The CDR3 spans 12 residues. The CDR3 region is CASWAGPREQYF. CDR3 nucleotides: TGTGCCAGCTGGGCAGGCCCGCGGGAGCAGTACTTC.

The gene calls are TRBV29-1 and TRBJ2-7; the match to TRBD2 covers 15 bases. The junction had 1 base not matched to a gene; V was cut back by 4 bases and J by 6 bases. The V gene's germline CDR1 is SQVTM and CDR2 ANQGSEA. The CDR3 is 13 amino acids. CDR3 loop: CSVGTSGRGEQYF. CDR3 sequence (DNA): TGCAGCGTTGGGACTAGCGGGAGGGGCGAGCAGTACTTC.

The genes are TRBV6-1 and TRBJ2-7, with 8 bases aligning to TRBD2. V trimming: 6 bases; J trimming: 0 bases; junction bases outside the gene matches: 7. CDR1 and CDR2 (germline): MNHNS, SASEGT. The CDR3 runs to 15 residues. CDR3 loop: CASSLSGMPSYEQYF. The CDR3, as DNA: TGTGCCAGCAGCCTTAGCGGGATGCCCTCCTACGAGCAGTACTTC.

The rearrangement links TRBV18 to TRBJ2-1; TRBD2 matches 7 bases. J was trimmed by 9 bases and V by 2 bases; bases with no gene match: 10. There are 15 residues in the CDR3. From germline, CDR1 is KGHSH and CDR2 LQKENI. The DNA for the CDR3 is TGTGCCAGCTCACCATACCCGACTAGCCGGAGTGAGCAGTTCTTC. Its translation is CASSPYPTSRSEQFF.

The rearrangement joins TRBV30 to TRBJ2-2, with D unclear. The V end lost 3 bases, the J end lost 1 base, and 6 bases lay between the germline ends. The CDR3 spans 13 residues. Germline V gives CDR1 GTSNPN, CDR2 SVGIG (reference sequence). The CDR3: CAWSRQNTGELFF. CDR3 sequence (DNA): TGTGCCTGGAGCCGTCAGAACACCGGGGAGCTGTTTTTT. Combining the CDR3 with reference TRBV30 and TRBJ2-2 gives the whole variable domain SQTIHQWPATLVQPVGSPLSLECTVEGTSNPNLYWYRQAAGRGLQLLFYSVGIGQISSEVPQNLSASRPQDRQFILSSKKLLLSDSGFYLCAWSRQNTGELFFGEGSRLTVL.

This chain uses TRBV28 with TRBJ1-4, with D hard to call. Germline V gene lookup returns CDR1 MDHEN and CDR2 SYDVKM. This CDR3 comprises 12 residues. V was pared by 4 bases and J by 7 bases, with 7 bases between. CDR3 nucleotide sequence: TGTGCCAGCAGTTACGTTCGTGAAAAACTGTTTTTT. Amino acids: CASSYVREKLFF. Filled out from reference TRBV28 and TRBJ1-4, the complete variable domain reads DVKVTQSSRYLVKRTGEKVFLECVQDMDHENMFWYRQDPGLGLRLIYFSYDVKMKEKGDIPEGYSVSREKKERFSLILESASTNQTSMYLCASSYVREKLFFGSGTQLSVL.

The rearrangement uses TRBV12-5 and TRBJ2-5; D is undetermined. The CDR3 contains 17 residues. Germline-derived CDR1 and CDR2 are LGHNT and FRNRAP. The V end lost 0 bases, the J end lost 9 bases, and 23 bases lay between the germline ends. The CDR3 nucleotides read TGTGCTAGTGGTTTGGTATTACTCGGATCAAGAGATAAGGCCCAGTACTTC. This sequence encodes CASGLVLLGSRDKAQYF.

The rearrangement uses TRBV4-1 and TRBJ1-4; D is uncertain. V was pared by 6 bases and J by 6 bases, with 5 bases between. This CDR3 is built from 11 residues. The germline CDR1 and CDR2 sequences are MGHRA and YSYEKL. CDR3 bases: TGCGCCAGCAGGGGTTATGAAAAACTGTTTTTT. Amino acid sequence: CASRGYEKLFF.

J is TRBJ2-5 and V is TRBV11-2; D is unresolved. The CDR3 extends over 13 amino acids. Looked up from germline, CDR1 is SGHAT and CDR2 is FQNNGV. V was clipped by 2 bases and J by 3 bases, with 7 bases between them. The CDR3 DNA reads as TGTGCCAGCAGCTTAACCCGGGAAGAGACCCAGTACTTC. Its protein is CASSLTREETQYF.

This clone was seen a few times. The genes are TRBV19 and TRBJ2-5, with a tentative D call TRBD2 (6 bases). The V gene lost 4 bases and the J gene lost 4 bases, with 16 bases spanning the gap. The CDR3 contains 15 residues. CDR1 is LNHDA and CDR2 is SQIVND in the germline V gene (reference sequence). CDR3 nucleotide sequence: TGTGCCAGTAGTACTACCAGGGTTAGCGGAGAGACCCAGTACTTC. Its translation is CASSTTRVSGETQYF.

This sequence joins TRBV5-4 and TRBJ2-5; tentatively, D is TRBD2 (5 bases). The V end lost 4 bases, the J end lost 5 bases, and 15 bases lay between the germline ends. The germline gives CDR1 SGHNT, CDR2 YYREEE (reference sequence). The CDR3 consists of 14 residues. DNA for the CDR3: TGTGCCAGCAGCCCGCTGGAGTCGGGGGAGACCCAGTACTTC. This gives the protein CASSPLESGETQYF.

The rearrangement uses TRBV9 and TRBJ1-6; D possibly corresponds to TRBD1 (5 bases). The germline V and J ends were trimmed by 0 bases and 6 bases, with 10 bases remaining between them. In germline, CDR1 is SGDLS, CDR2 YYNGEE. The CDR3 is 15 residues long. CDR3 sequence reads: CASSVEATANSPLHF. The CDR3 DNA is TGTGCCAGCAGCGTAGAGGCGACAGCTAATTCACCCCTCCACTTT.

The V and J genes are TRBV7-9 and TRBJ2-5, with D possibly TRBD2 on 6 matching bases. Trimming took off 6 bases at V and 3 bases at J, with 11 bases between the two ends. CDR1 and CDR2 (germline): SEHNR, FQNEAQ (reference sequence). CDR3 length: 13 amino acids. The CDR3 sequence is CASRGTPEETQYF. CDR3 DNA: TGTGCCAGCAGGGGGACTCCAGAAGAGACCCAGTACTTC.

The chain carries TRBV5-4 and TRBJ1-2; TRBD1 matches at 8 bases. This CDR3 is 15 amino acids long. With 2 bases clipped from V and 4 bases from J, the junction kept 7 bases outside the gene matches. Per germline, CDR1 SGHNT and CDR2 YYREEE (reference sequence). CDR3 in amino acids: CASSFAGQGIYGYTF. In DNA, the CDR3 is TGTGCCAGCAGCTTCGCAGGACAGGGTATCTATGGCTACACCTTC.

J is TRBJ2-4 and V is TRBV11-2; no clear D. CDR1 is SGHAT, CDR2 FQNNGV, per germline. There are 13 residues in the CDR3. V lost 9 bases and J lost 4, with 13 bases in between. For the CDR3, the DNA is TGTGCCAGTAGTAAGACGATTAAAAACATTCAGTACTTC. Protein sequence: CASSKTIKNIQYF.

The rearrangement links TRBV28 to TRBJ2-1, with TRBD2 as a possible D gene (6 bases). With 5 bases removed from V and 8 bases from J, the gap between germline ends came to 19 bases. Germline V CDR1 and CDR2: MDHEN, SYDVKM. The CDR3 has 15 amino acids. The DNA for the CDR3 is TGTGCCAGCAGTGTATCGGAGGTACCGGGGGATGAGCAGTTCTTC. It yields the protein CASSVSEVPGDEQFF.

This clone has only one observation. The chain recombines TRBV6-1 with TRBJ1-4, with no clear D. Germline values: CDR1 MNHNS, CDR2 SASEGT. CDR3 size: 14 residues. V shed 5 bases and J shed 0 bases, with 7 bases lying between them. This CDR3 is CASSRTATNEKLFF. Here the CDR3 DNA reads TGTGCCAGCAGTCGGACGGCAACTAATGAAAAACTGTTTTTT.

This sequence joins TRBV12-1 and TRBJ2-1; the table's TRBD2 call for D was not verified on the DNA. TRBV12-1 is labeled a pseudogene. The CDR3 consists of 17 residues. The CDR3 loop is CASSLGLAGGPGNEQFF. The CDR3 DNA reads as TGTGCCAGCAGCCTGGGACTAGCGGGAGGGCCGGGCAATGAGCAGTTCTTC.

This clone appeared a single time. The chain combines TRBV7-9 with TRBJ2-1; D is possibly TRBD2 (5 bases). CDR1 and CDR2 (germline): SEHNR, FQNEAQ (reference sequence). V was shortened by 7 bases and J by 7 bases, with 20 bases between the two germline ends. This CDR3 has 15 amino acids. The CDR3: CASIRRRAGENEQFF. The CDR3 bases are TGTGCCAGCATAAGACGCCGGGCTGGGGAGAATGAGCAGTTCTTC.

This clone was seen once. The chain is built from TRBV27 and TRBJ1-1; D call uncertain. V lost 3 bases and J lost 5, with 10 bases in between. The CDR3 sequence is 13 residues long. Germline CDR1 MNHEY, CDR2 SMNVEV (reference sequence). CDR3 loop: CASSFPGGTEAFF. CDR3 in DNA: TGTGCCAGCAGTTTCCCCGGAGGGACTGAAGCTTTCTTT.

CDR3 coding DNA: TGTGCCAGCAGTTTAAGGCTAGGGTGGCAGTACTTC. Protein product: CASSLRLGWQYF. J is TRBJ2-7 and V is TRBV28; D is unclear. Per the germline V gene, CDR1 is MDHEN and CDR2 is SYDVKM. V was cut by 2 bases and J by 9 bases, with 11 bases left in between. CDR3 size: 12 residues.

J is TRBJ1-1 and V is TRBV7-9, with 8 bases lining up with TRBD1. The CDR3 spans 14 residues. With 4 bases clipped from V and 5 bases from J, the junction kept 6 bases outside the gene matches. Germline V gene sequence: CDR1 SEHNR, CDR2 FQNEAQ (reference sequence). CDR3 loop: CASSSDTGGTEAFF. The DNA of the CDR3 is TGTGCCAGCAGCTCGGACACAGGGGGTACTGAAGCTTTCTTT.

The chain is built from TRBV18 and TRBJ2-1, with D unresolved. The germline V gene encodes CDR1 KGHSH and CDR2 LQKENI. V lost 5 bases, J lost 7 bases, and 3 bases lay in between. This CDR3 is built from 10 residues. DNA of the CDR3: TGTGCCAGCTCAAGTAATGAGCAGTTCTTC. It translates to CASSSNEQFF.